This is a list of T cell receptor beta chains from one sample in a study of identical twins. TCRdb re-analysed the 5' RACE reads in MiXCR, keeping a single row per CDR3 protein. The sample includes 500,000 to 550,000 distinct CDR3 sequences, 20% to 25% of them seen just once. This same sample was also part of a study on yellow fever vaccine responses in identical twins.

The sample consisted of CD4+ T cells sorted from blood. These receptors were obtained from a woman under 30 in good health. The CDR3 runs from the conserved cysteine through the conserved F or W. D genes are given only for firm matches. The size entry is marked missing in some rows and otherwise reads once, few, many or a size class.

size	V	J	D	DNA	CDR3
.	TRBV20-1	TRBJ2-4	TRBD2	TGCAGTGCTAGCTTAGCGGGAGCCTACATTCAGTACTTC	CSASLAGAYIQYF
.	TRBV25-1	TRBJ1-1	.	TGTGCCAGCAGTGAATCTCTAAACACTGAAGCTTTCTTT	CASSESLNTEAFF
.	TRBV9	TRBJ2-2	TRBD2	TGTGCCAGCAGCGTAGAGGCTAGCGGGAGAGGGGACACCGGGGAGCTGTTTTTT	CASSVEASGRGDTGELFF
.	TRBV3-1	TRBJ2-1	.	TGTGCCAGCAGCCAAGCCGGGAGCGCGAACAATGAGCAGTTCTTC	CASSQAGSANNEQFF
few	TRBV5-1	TRBJ1-2	.	TGCGCCAGCAGCGCTTCTTCAGGGGTTAACTATGGCTACACCTTC	CASSASSGVNYGYTF
many	TRBV4-2	TRBJ2-7	.	TGTGCCAGCAGCCAGAGGTTGGTAGCGAACTCCTACGAGCAGTACTTC	CASSQRLVANSYEQYF
few	TRBV24-1	TRBJ1-1	.	TGTGCCACCAGTGATTGGGGGAGAACTGAAGCTTTCTTT	CATSDWGRTEAFF
few	TRBV7-9	TRBJ1-6	TRBD1	TGTGCCAGCAGCGGAGACAGGGGGTCATCACCCCTCCACTTT	CASSGDRGSSPLHF
.	TRBV7-2	TRBJ1-1	TRBD1	TGTGCCAGCAGCTTCAAAACAGGGGGCAACACTGAAGCTTTCTTT	CASSFKTGGNTEAFF
few	TRBV9	TRBJ2-3	TRBD2	TGTGCCAGCAGCGTAGCTACTCGGGGGGTTAGCACAGATACGCAGTATTTT	CASSVATRGVSTDTQYF
few	TRBV19	TRBJ2-2	TRBD2	TGTGCCAGTAGTAGACTAGCCTACACCGGGGAGCTGTTTTTT	CASSRLAYTGELFF
.	TRBV18	TRBJ1-1	TRBD1	TGTGCCAATCCGGGACAGGGACACACTGAAGCTTTCTTT	CANPGQGHTEAFF
.	TRBV20-1	TRBJ2-3	TRBD1	TGCAGCGACGGACAGGGTACAGCAGATACGCAGTATTTT	CSDGQGTADTQYF
.	TRBV6-5	TRBJ1-1	.	TGTGCCAGCAGTTACTCTGGTAGGAGCCCTGAAGCTTTCTTT	CASSYSGRSPEAFF
few	TRBV20-1	TRBJ2-3	TRBD2	TGCAGTGCTAGAGAAGGGTTCAGGCTAGCGGGGTTCACAGATACGCAGTATTTT	CSAREGFRLAGFTDTQYF
.	TRBV6-1	TRBJ2-6	TRBD2	TGTGCCAGCAGTGAAGTAGGACTAGACAACGTCCTGACTTTC	CASSEVGLDNVLTF
few	TRBV12-3/TRBV12-4	TRBJ2-1	.	TGTGCCAGCAGTTGGGGGAGCGGGGAGCAGTTCTTC	CASSWGSGEQFF
.	TRBV29-1	TRBJ2-1	.	TGCAGCGCATGGCGGGGCAATGAGCAGTTCTTC	CSAWRGNEQFF
.	TRBV27	TRBJ2-1	TRBD2	TGTGCCAGCACCACAATGCGGGAGGGTTATGAGCAGTTCTTC	CASTTMREGYEQFF
few	TRBV4-2	TRBJ1-1	.	TGTGCCAGCAGCCAAGATAGCGGATCAAGGGGGTGGAACACTGAAGCTTTCTTT	CASSQDSGSRGWNTEAFF
.	TRBV3-1	TRBJ1-1	.	TGTGCCAGCAACTCAGACACTGAAGCTTTCTTT	CASNSDTEAFF
.	TRBV5-1	TRBJ2-3	TRBD1	TGCGCCAGCAGTATTGGACAGGGGTCAGATACGCAGTATTTT	CASSIGQGSDTQYF
few	TRBV7-8	TRBJ2-7	.	TGTGCCAGCAGCTTCACTACTCGAGGCGAGCAGTACTTC	CASSFTTRGEQYF
.	TRBV12-3/TRBV12-4	TRBJ2-6	.	TGTGCCAGCAGCCGCCTCACTTCTGCTGGGGCCAACGTCCTGACTTTC	CASSRLTSAGANVLTF
.	TRBV4-1	TRBJ2-1	TRBD2	TGCGCCAGCAGCCGGGCGGGACTAGCGGGGCCTTACAATGAGCAGTTCTTC	CASSRAGLAGPYNEQFF
.	TRBV12-3/TRBV12-4	TRBJ1-3	.	TGTGCCAGCAGCATGGACAGAGATGGAAACACCATATATTTT	CASSMDRDGNTIYF
few	TRBV7-9	TRBJ2-5	.	TGTGCCAGCACCCCCTTGGGGGTTCGGGAGACCCAGTACTTC	CASTPLGVRETQYF
once	TRBV20-1	TRBJ2-5	TRBD1	TGCAGTGCTCCGGACAGGCTCACGTACCAAGAGACCCAGTACTTC	CSAPDRLTYQETQYF
.	TRBV12-3/TRBV12-4	TRBJ2-1	.	TGTGCCAGCAGTCTTCTGGGGGGCCGCTCCTACAATGAGCAGTTCTTC	CASSLLGGRSYNEQFF
.	TRBV20-1	TRBJ2-1	TRBD2	TGCAGTGCTAGAGATTTCGGGGGGTGGTCCTACAATGAGCAGTTCTTC	CSARDFGGWSYNEQFF
.	TRBV5-5	TRBJ2-1	.	TGTGCCAGCAGCTTGGAGGCCCCGCGACAATACAATGAGCAGTTCTTC	CASSLEAPRQYNEQFF
.	TRBV12-5	TRBJ2-1	.	TGTGCTAGTGGTTCGCGGTCAGGACATGAGGACAATGAGCAGTTCTTC	CASGSRSGHEDNEQFF